Detailed here is one T cell receptor beta chain. The target antigen is unknown. The sample originates from a study of T cells after yellow fever vaccination. TCRdb re-analysed the 5' RACE reads in MiXCR, keeping a single row per CDR3 protein. The data hold a few hundred thousand distinct CDR3 sequences, with about 17% observed a single time. Study-level results: Booster samples showed a return of most primary-vaccination clones (roughly 96% CD4, about 85% CD8).

Deletions cut 4 bases from V and 5 bases from J, with 16 bases between. This CDR3 has 15 residues. Germline V gives CDR1 KGHSH, CDR2 LQKENI. The clonotype originates from a man aged 18 to 29 who received the YFV17D yellow fever vaccine. The rearrangement uses TRBV18 and TRBJ2-3; D is ambiguous. Sample: PBMCs, taken 5 days after the first yellow fever vaccination. The CDR3 protein is CASSRYFGSEDTQYF. Here the CDR3 DNA reads TGTGCCAGCTCACGATATTTTGGTTCAGAAGATACGCAGTATTTT. The variable domain in full, completed from reference TRBV18 and TRBJ2-3, reads NAGVMQNPRHLVRRRGQEARLRCSPMKGHSHVYWYRQLPEEGLKFMVYLQKENIIDESGMPKERFSAEFPKEGPSILRIQQVVRGDSAAYFCASSRYFGSEDTQYFGPGTRLTVL.